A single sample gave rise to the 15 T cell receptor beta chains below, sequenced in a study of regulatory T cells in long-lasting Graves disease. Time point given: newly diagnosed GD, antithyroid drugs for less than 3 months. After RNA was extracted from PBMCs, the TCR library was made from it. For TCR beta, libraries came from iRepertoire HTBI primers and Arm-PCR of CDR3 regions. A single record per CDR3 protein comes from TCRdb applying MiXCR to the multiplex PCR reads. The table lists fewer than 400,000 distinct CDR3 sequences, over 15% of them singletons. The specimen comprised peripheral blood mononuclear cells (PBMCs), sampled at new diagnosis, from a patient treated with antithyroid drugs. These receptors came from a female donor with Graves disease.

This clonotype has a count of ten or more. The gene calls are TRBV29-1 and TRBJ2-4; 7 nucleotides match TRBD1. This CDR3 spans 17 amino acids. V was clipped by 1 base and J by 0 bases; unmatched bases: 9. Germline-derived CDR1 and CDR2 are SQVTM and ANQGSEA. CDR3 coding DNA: TGCAGCGTTGAAGCCTGGGGCGACAGGGCAGCCAAAAACATTCAGTACTTC. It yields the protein CSVEAWGDRAAKNIQYF.

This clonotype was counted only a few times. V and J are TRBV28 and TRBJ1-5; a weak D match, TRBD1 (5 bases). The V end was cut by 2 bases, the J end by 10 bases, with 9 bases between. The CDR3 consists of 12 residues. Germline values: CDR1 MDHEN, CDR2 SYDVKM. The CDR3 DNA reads TGTGCCAGCAGTTTAGGGGGTTATCCCCAGCATTTT. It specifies CASSLGGYPQHF. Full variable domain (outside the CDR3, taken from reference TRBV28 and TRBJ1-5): DVKVTQSSRYLVKRTGEKVFLECVQDMDHENMFWYRQDPGLGLRLIYFSYDVKMKEKGDIPEGYSVSREKKERFSLILESASTNQTSMYLCASSLGGYPQHFGDGTRLSIL.

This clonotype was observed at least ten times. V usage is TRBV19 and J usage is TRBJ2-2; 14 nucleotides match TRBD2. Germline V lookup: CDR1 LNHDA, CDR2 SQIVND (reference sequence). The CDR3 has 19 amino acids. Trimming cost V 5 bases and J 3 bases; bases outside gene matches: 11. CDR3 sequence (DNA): TGTGCCAGTAGTGCCCCGGACGGGACTAGCGGGAGTCACACCGGGGAGCTGTTTTTT. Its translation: CASSAPDGTSGSHTGELFF.

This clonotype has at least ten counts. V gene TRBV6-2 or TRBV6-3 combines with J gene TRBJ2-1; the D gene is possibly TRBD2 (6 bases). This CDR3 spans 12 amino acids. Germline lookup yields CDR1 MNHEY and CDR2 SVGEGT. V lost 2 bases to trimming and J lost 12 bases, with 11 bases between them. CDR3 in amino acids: CASSYRRERQFF. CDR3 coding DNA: TGTGCCAGCAGTTACAGGAGGGAACGGCAGTTCTTC.

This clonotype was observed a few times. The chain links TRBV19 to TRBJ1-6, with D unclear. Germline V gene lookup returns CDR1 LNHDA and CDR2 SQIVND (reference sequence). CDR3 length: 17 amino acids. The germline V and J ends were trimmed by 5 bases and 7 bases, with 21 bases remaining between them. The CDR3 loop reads CASSPSLNLWKNSPLHF. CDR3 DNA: TGTGCCAGTAGTCCCTCGCTCAACCTCTGGAAGAATTCACCCCTCCACTTT.

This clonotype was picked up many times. This CDR3 is CASSLGGAGGQEQYF. The CDR3 coding sequence is TGTGCCAGCAGCTTAGGGGGGGCGGGAGGTCAGGAGCAGTACTTC. This rearrangement joins TRBV7-6 to TRBJ2-7; 8 bases map to TRBD2. Trimming removed 1 base from V and 7 bases from J; junction bases left unmatched: 9. Germline CDR1 is SGHVS and CDR2 is FNYEAQ. The CDR3 is made up of 15 amino acids.

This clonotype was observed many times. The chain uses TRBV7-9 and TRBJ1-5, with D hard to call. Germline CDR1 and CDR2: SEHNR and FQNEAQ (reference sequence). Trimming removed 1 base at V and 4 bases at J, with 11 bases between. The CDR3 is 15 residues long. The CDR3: CASSLGQDMNQPQHF. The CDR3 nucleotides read TGTGCCAGCAGCTTAGGGCAGGATATGAATCAGCCCCAGCATTTT.

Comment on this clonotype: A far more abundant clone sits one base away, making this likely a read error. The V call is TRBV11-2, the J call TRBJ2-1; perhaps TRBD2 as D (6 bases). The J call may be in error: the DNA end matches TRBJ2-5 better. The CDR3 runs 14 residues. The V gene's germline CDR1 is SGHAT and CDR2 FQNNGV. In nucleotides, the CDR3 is TGTGCCAGCAGCCAGGGTGCGGGGCGAGAGACCCAGTACTTC. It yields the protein CASSQGAGRETQYF.

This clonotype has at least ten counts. The CDR3 loop reads CASSIREEVAHEQYF. The DNA for the CDR3 is TGTGCCAGTAGTATCCGGGAGGAGGTGGCCCACGAGCAGTACTTC. The chain joins TRBV19 to TRBJ2-7; 7 bases are shared with TRBD2. The CDR3 spans 15 residues. With 3 bases clipped from V and 5 bases from J, the junction kept 10 bases outside the gene matches. Germline V gives CDR1 LNHDA, CDR2 SQIVND (reference sequence).

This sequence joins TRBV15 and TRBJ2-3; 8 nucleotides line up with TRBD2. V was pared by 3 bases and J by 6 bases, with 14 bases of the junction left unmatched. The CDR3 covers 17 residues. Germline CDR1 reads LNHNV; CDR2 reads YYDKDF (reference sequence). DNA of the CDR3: TGTGCCACCAGCAGTACGGGGGGGGAGGGCCTCGAGGATACGCAGTATTTT. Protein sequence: CATSSTGGEGLEDTQYF.

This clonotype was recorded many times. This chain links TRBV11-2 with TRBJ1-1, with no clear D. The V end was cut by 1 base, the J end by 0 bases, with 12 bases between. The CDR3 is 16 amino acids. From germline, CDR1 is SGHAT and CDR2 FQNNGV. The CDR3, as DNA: TGTGCCAGCAGCTTAGTAGGACTCGAACTGAACACTGAAGCTTTCTTT. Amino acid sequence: CASSLVGLELNTEAFF. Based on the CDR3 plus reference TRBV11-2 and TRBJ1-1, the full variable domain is EAGVAQSPRYKIIEKRQSVAFWCNPISGHATLYWYQQILGQGPKLLIQFQNNGVVDDSQLPKDRFSAERLKGVDSTLKIQPAKLEDSAVYLCASSLVGLELNTEAFFGQGTRLTVV.

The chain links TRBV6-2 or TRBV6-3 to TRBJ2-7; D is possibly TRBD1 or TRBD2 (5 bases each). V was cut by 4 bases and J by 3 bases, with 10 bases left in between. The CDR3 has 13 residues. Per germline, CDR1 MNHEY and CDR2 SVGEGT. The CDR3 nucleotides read TGTGCCAGCAGTTTCGGGGCCCGCTACGAGCAGTACTTC. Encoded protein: CASSFGARYEQYF.

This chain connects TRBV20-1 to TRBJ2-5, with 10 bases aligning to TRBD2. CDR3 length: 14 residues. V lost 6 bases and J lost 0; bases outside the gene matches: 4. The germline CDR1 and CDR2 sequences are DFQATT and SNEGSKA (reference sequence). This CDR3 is CSAPTSGHQETQYF. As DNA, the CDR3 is TGCAGTGCACCGACTAGCGGGCACCAAGAGACCCAGTACTTC.

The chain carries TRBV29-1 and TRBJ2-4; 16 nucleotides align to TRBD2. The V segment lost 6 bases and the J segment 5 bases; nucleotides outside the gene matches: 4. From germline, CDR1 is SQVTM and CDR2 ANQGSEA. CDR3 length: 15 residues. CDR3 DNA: TGCAGCGTGGGACTAGCGGGAGGGGTTCAAAACATTCAGTACTTC. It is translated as CSVGLAGGVQNIQYF.

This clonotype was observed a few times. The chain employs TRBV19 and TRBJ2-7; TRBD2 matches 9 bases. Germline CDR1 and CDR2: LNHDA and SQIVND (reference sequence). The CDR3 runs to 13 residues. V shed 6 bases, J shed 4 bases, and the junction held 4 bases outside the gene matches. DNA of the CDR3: TGTGCCAGTAGGAATAGCGGGAGTTACGAGCAGTACTTC. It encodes CASRNSGSYEQYF.